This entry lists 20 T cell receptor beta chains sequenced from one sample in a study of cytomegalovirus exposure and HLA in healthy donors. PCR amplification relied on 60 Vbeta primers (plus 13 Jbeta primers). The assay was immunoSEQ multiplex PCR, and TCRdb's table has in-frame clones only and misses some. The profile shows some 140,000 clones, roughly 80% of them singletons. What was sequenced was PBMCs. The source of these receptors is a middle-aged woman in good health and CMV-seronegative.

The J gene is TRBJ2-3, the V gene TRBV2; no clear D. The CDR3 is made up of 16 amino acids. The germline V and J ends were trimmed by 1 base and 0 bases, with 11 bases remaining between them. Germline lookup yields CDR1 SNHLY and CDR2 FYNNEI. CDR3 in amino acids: CASSEDVFTSTDTQYF. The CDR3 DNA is TGTGCCAGCAGTGAAGACGTCTTCACTAGCACAGATACGCAGTATTTT.

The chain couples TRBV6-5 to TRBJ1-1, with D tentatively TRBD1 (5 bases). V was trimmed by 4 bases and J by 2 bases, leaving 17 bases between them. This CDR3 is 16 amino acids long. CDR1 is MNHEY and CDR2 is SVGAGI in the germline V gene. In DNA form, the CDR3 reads TGTGCCAGCAGTTCTCTGGTGGGGCAAAAAAACACTGAAGCTTTCTTT. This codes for CASSSLVGQKNTEAFF.

In nucleotides, the CDR3 is TGTGCCTGGAGTGTACAAGTTAGCGGGAGTGTATGGGAGACCCAGTACTTC. Translating it yields CAWSVQVSGSVWETQYF. The chain joins TRBV30 to TRBJ2-5, with 9 nucleotides matching TRBD2. CDR1 is GTSNPN and CDR2 is SVGIG in the germline V gene (reference sequence). The CDR3 is 17 residues long. The V gene end was trimmed by 0 bases and the J gene end by 5 bases; junction bases not matched to a gene: 13.

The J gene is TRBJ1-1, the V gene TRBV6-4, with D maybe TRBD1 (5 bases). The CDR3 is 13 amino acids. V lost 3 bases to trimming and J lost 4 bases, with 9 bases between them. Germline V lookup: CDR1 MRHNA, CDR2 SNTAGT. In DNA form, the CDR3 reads TGTGCCAGCAGTGAACAGGAGAGCACTGAAGCTTTCTTT. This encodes CASSEQESTEAFF.

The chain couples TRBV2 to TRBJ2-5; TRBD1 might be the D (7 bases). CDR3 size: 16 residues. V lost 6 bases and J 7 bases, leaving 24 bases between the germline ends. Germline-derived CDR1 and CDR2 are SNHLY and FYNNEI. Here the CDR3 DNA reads TGTGCCAGCAGGGGAGCTCAGGGGGGCGCGCTGTGGACCCAGTACTTC. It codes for CASRGAQGGALWTQYF.

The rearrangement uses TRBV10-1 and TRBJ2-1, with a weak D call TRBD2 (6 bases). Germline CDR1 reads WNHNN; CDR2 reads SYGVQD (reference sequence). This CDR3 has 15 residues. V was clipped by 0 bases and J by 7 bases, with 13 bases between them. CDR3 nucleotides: TGCGCCAGCAGTGAGTCTCGGGGGAGGAGGAATGAGCAGTTCTTC. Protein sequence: CASSESRGRRNEQFF.

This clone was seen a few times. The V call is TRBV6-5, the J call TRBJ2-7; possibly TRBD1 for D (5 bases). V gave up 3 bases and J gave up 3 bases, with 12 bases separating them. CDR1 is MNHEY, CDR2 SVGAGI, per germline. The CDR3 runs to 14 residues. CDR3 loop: CASSYGHQSYEQYF. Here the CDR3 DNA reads TGTGCCAGCAGTTATGGACACCAGAGCTACGAGCAGTACTTC.

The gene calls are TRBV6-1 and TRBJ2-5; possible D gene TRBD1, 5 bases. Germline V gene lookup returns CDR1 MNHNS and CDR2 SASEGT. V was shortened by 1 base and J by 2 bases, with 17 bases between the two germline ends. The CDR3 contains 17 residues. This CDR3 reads CASSEEVRAPGQETQYF. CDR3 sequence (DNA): TGTGCCAGCAGTGAAGAGGTCAGGGCCCCCGGTCAAGAGACCCAGTACTTC.

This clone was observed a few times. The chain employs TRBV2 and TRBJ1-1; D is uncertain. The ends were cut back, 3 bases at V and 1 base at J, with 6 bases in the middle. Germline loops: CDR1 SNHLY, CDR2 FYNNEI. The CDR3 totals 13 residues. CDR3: CASSDGGNTEAFF. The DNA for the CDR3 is TGTGCCAGCAGTGACGGCGGGAACACTGAAGCTTTCTTT.

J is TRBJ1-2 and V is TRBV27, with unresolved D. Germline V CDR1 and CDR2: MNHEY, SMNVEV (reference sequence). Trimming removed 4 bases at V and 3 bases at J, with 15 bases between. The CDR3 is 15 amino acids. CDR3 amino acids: CASSYQPSGDYGYTF. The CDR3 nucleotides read TGTGCCAGCAGTTATCAGCCCAGCGGAGACTATGGCTACACCTTC.

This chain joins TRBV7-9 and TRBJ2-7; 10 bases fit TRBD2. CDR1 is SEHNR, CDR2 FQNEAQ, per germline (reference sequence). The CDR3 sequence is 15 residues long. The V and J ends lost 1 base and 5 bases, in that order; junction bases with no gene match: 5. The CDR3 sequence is CASSLGLAGGNEQYF. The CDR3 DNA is TGTGCCAGCAGCTTAGGACTAGCGGGCGGCAACGAGCAGTACTTC.

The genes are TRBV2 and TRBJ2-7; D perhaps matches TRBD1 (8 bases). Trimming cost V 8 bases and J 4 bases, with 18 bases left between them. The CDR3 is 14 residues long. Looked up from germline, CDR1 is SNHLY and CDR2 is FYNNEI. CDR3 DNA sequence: TGTGCCAGCGCCGGGGGGACAGGCGAGTACGAGCAGTACTTC. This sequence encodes CASAGGTGEYEQYF.

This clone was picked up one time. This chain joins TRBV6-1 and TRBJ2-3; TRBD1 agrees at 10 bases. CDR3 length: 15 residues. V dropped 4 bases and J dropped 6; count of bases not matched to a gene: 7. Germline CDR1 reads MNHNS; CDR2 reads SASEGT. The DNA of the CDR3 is TGTGCCAGCAGTGCTTGGGACAGGGGAAGCGATACGCAGTATTTT. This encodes CASSAWDRGSDTQYF.

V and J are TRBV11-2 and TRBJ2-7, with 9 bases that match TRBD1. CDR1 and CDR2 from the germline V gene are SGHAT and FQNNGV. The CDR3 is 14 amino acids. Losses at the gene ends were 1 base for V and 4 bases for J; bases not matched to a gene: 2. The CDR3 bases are TGTGCCAGCAGCTTAGGACAGGGGGGGTACGAGCAGTACTTC. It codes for CASSLGQGGYEQYF.

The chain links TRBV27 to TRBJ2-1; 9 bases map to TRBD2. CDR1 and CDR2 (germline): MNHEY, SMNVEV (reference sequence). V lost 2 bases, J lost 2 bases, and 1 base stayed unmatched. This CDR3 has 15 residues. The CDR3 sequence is CASSLRGRAYNEQFF. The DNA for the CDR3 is TGTGCCAGCAGTTTACGCGGGAGGGCCTACAATGAGCAGTTCTTC.

The chain's CDR3 is CATSRGQGTEAFF. The CDR3 nucleotides read TGTGCCACCAGCAGAGGACAGGGTACTGAAGCTTTCTTT. This rearrangement joins TRBV15 to TRBJ1-1, with TRBD1 identical over 7 bases. V lost 1 base and J lost 5; bases outside the gene matches: 1. Germline CDR1 is LNHNV and CDR2 is YYDKDF (reference sequence). The CDR3 has 13 amino acids.

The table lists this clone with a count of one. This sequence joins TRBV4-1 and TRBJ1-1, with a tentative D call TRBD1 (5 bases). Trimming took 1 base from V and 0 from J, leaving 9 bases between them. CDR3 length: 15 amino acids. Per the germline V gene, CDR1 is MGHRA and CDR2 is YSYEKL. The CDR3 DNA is TGCGCCAGCAGCCAAGCAGGGTTAATGAACACTGAAGCTTTCTTT. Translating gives CASSQAGLMNTEAFF.

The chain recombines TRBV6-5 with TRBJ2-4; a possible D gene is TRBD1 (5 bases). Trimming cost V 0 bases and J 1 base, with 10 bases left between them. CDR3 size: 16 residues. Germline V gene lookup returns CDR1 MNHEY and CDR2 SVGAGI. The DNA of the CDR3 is TGTGCCAGCAGTTACTCGGCAGGGCAGGCCAAAAACATTCAGTACTTC. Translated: CASSYSAGQAKNIQYF.

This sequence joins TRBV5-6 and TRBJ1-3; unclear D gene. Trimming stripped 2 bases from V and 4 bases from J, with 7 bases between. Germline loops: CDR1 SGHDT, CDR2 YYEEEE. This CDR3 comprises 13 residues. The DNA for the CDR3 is TGTGCCAGCAGCTTCGGGGTCGGAAACACCATATATTTT. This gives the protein CASSFGVGNTIYF.

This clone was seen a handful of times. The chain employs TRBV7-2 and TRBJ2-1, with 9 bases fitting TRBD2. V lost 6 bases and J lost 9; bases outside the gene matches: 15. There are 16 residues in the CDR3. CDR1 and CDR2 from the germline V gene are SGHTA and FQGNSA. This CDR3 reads CASRQPGLAPEGEQFF. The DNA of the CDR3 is TGTGCCAGCAGACAACCGGGACTAGCCCCAGAGGGTGAGCAGTTCTTC. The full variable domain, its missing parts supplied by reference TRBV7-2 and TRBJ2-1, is GAGVSQSPSNKVTEKGKDVELRCDPISGHTALYWYRQSLGQGLEFLIYFQGNSAPDKSGLPSDRFSAERTGGSVSTLTIQRTQQEDSAVYLCASRQPGLAPEGEQFFGPGTRLTVL.